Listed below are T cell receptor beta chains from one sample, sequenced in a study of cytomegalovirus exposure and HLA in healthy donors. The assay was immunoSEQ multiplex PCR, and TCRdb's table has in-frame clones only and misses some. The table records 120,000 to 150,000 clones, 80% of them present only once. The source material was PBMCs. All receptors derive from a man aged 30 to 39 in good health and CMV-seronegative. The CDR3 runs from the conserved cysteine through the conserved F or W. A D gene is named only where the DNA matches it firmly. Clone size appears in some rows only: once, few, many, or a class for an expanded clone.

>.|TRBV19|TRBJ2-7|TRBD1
CASSIGDRPSYEQYF
TGTGCCAGTAGTATAGGGGACAGGCCCTCCTACGAGCAGTACTTC
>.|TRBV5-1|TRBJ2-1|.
CASSIAVSYNEQFF
TGCGCCAGCAGCATAGCGGTCTCCTACAATGAGCAGTTCTTC
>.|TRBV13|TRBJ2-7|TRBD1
CASSLRDRGPYEQYF
TGTGCCAGCAGCTTACGGGACAGGGGGCCCTACGAGCAGTACTTC
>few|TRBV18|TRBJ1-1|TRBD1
CASSPYDRARQTEAFF
TGTGCCAGCTCACCGTACGACAGGGCTCGGCAGACTGAAGCTTTCTTT
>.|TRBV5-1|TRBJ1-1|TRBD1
CASTETGITEAFF
TGCGCCAGCACCGAGACAGGGATAACTGAAGCTTTCTTT
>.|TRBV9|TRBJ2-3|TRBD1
CASSVRQGGTDTQYF
TGTGCCAGCAGCGTAAGACAGGGGGGCACAGATACGCAGTATTTT
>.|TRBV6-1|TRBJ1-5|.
CASRDTNQPQHF
TGTGCCAGCAGGGACACCAATCAGCCCCAGCATTTT
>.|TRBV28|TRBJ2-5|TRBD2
CASSRLAGSETQYF
TGTGCCAGCAGTCGACTAGCGGGATCAGAGACCCAGTACTTC
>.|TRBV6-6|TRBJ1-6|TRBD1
CASSPASRGLSPLHF
TGTGCCAGCAGTCCGGCGTCCAGGGGGCTTTCACCCCTCCACTTT
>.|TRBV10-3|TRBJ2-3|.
CAISESGRPSTDTQYF
TGTGCCATCAGTGAGTCGGGCAGACCAAGCACAGATACGCAGTATTTT
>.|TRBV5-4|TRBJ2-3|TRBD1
CASSLELTGGGRDTQYF
TGTGCCAGCAGCTTGGAATTGACAGGGGGCGGGAGGGATACGCAGTATTTT
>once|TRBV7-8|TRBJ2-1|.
CASRLPSTGNNEQFF
TGTGCCAGCAGACTACCCTCCACAGGGAACAATGAGCAGTTCTTC
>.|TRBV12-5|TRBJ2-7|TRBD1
CASGLSLYRGIAYEQYF
TGTGCTAGTGGTTTGTCTCTCTACAGGGGTATCGCCTACGAGCAGTACTTC
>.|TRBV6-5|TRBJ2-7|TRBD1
CASSRFRDRDEQYF
TGTGCCAGCAGCCGATTCCGGGACAGGGACGAGCAGTACTTC
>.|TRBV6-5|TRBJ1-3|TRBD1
CASSAGTGGGNTIYF
TGTGCCAGCAGTGCCGGGACAGGGGGTGGAAACACCATATATTTT
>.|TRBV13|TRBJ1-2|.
CASSIKGSDYGYTF
TGTGCCAGCAGCATTAAGGGGTCTGACTATGGCTACACCTTC
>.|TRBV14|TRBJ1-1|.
CASSQAMGPEAFF
TGTGCCAGCAGCCAAGCGATGGGCCCTGAAGCTTTCTTT
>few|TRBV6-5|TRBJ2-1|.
CASSRLPSSYNEQFF
TGTGCCAGCAGCCGACTTCCGAGCTCCTACAATGAGCAGTTCTTC
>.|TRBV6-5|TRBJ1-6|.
CASSLLNSPLHF
TGTGCCAGCAGCCTACTGAATTCACCCCTCCACTTT
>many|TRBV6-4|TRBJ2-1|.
CASSEDSSYNEQFF
TGTGCCAGCAGTGAAGATAGCTCCTACAATGAGCAGTTCTTC
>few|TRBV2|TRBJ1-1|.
CASGQLSFSSEAFF
TGTGCCAGTGGACAGCTATCTTTTAGCTCTGAAGCTTTCTTT
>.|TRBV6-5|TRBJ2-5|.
CASSYEGGTQYF
TGTGCCAGCAGTTACGAAGGGGGGACCCAGTACTTC
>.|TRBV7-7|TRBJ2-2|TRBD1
CASSMDSPGQSVSGELFF
TGTGCTAGCAGCATGGATTCCCCGGGACAGTCCGTCTCCGGGGAGCTGTTTTTT
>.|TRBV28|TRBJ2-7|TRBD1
CASSSGTDFSYEQYF
TGTGCCAGCAGTTCTGGGACAGATTTCTCCTACGAGCAGTACTTC
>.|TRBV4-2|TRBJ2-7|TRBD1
CASSQGQGAYEQYF
TGTGCCAGCAGCCAAGGACAGGGTGCCTACGAGCAGTACTTC
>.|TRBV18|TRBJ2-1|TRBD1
CASSRPGQAYNEQFF
TGTGCCAGCTCCCGGCCGGGACAGGCCTACAATGAGCAGTTCTTC
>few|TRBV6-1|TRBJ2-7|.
CASTGLIPEQYF
TGTGCCAGCACCGGACTGATCCCCGAGCAGTACTTC
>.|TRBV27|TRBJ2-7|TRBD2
CASSLSRLAGERQSDEQYF
TGTGCCAGCAGTTTATCTCGACTAGCGGGAGAGAGACAGAGTGACGAGCAGTACTTC
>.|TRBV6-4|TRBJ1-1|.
CASRGLAGKNTEAFF
TGTGCCAGCAGAGGGTTGGCAGGGAAAAACACTGAAGCTTTCTTT
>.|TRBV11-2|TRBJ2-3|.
CASKETDTQYF
TGTGCCAGCAAAGAGACAGATACGCAGTATTTT
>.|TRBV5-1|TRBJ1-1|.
CASSREGWGAAGNTEAFF
TGCGCCAGCAGCCGGGAAGGGTGGGGGGCAGCGGGAAACACTGAAGCTTTCTTT
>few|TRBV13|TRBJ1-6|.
CASSPNRDSPLHF
TGTGCCAGCAGCCCAAACAGGGATTCACCCCTCCACTTT
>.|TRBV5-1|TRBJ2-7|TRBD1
CASSSGQGPYEQYF
TGCGCCAGCAGCTCCGGACAGGGACCCTACGAGCAGTACTTC
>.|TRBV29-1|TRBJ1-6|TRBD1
CSVRQGTASPLHF
TGCAGCGTAAGACAGGGTACGGCTTCACCCCTCCACTTT
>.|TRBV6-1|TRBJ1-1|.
CASSEWGQNTEAFF
TGTGCCAGCAGTGAATGGGGCCAGAACACTGAAGCTTTCTTT
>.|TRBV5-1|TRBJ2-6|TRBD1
CASSYKTGTGSPGANVLTF
TGCGCCAGCAGCTATAAAACCGGGACAGGGAGCCCTGGGGCCAACGTCCTGACTTTC
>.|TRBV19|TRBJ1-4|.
CASSNRVISKKLFF
TGTGCCAGTAGCAACAGGGTGATATCGAAAAAACTGTTTTTT
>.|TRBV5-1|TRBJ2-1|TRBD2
CASSLSRPGTSENNEQFF
TGCGCCAGCAGCTTGTCGCGGCCTGGGACTAGCGAGAACAATGAGCAGTTCTTC
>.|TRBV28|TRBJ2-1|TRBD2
CASGLAGAAYNEQFF
TGTGCCAGCGGGCTAGCGGGAGCAGCCTACAATGAGCAGTTCTTC
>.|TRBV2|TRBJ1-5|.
CASSELGGNQPQHF
TGTGCCAGCAGTGAACTCGGAGGGAATCAGCCCCAGCATTTT
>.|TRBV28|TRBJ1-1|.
CASSFWREAFF
TGTGCCAGCAGTTTCTGGCGGGAGGCTTTCTTT
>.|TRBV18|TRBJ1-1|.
CASSPLRGGKNTEAFF
TGTGCCAGCTCACCCCTCCGTGGAGGGAAGAACACTGAAGCTTTCTTT
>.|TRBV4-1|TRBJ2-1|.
CASSQERAAVNIF
TGCGCCAGCAGCCAAGAGAGGGCTGCAGTGAATATCTTC
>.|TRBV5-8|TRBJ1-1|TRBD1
CASSLMGQMNTEAFF
TGTGCCAGCAGCTTGATGGGACAGATGAACACTGAAGCTTTCTTT
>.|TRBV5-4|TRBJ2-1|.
CASSSQRTGHEQFF
TGTGCCAGCAGCTCTCAACGGACTGGCCATGAGCAGTTCTTC
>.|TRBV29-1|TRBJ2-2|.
CSVETGGLGLVTGELFF
TGCAGCGTTGAAACAGGGGGCTTGGGACTAGTCACCGGGGAGCTGTTTTTT
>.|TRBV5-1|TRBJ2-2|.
CASSLVGRAGTGELFF
TGCGCCAGCAGCTTGGTGGGCAGGGCAGGCACCGGGGAGCTGTTTTTT
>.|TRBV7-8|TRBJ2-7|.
CASSENIDTAYEQYF
TGTGCCAGCAGCGAAAACATAGACACCGCCTACGAGCAGTACTTC
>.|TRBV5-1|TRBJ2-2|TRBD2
CASSFYGREIRELFF
TGCGCCAGCAGCTTCTACGGGCGGGAGATAAGGGAGCTGTTTTTT
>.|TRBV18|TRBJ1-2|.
CASSPRAGPDLYGYTF
TGTGCCAGCTCACCACGTGCGGGGCCAGACCTCTATGGCTACACCTTC
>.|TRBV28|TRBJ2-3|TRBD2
CASSWGLADTDTQYF
TGTGCCAGCAGTTGGGGACTAGCGGACACAGATACGCAGTATTTT
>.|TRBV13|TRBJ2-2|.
CASSSSHRRNTGELFF
TGTGCCAGCAGCTCGAGTCACAGGAGGAACACCGGGGAGCTGTTTTTT
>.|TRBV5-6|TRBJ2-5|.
CASSFQEGSRETQYF
TGTGCCAGCAGCTTCCAGGAGGGGAGTCGCGAGACCCAGTACTTC
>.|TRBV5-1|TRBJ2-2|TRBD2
CASSRTSGRGTGELFF
TGCGCCAGCAGCCGCACTAGCGGGAGAGGGACCGGGGAGCTGTTTTTT
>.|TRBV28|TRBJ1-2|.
CASSRYYGYTF
TGTGCCAGCAGTCGGTACTATGGCTACACCTTC
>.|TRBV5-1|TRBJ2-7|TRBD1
CASSSRDRDYEQYF
TGCGCCAGCAGTTCCCGGGACAGGGACTACGAGCAGTACTTC
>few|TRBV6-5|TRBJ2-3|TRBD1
CASSLLGGPTDTQYF
TGTGCCAGCAGCCTCCTAGGGGGCCCAACAGATACGCAGTATTTT